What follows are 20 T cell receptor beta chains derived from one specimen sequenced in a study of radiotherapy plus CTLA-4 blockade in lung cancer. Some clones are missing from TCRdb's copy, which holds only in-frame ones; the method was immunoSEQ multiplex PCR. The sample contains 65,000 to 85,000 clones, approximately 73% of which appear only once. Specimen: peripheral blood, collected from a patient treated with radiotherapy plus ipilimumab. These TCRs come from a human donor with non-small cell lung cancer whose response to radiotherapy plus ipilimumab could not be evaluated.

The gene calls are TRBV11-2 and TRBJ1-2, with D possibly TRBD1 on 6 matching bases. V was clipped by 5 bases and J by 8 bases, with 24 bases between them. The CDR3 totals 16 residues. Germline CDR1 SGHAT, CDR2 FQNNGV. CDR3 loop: CASSPSLMDSERGYTF. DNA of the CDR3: TGTGCCAGCAGCCCCTCGCTGATGGACAGCGAACGGGGCTACACCTTC.

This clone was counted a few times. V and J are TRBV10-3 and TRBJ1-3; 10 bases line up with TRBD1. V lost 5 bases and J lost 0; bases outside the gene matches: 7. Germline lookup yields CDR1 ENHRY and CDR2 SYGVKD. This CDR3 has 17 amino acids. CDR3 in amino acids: CAISSGTGAISGNTIYF. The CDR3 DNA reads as TGTGCCATCAGTTCCGGGACAGGGGCCATCTCTGGAAACACCATATATTTT.

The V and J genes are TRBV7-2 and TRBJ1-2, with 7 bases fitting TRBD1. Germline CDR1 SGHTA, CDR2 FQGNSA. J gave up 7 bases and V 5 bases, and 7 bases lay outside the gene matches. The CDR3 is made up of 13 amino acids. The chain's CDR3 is CASSLGDRLGYTF. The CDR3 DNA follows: TGTGCCAGCAGCCTTGGGGACAGACTTGGCTACACCTTC.

The CDR3 loop reads CASNRERRAFF. The CDR3 DNA reads TGTGCCAGCAACAGGGAACGGCGAGCTTTCTTT. The V and J genes are TRBV2 and TRBJ1-1; TRBD1 might be the D (6 bases). V was trimmed by 7 bases and J by 10 bases, leaving 13 bases between them. This CDR3 has 11 residues. CDR1 and CDR2 (germline): SNHLY, FYNNEI.

The CDR3 DNA is TGCGCCAGCAGCTTGGCAGGGGGGAGGACTGAAGCTTTCTTT. Protein product: CASSLAGGRTEAFF. The chain recombines TRBV5-1 with TRBJ1-1, with 7 bases that match TRBD1. Germline V gene sequence: CDR1 SGHRS, CDR2 YFSETQ. V lost 0 bases and J lost 5; bases outside the gene matches: 4. The CDR3 is 14 residues long.

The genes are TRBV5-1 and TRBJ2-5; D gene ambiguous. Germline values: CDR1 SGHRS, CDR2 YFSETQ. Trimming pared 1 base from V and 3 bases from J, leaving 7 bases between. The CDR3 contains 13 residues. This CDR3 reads CASSLFAEETQYF. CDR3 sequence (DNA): TGCGCCAGCAGCTTGTTTGCGGAAGAGACCCAGTACTTC.

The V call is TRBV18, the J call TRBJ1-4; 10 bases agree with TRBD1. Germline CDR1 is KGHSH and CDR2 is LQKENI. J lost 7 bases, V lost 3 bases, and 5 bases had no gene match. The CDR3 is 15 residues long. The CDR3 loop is CASSPLRDRGEKLFF. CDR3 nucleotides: TGTGCCAGCTCACCTCTCCGGGACAGGGGTGAAAAACTGTTTTTT. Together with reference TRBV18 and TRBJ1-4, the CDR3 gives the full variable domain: NAGVMQNPRHLVRRRGQEARLRCSPMKGHSHVYWYRQLPEEGLKFMVYLQKENIIDESGMPKERFSAEFPKEGPSILRIQQVVRGDSAAYFCASSPLRDRGEKLFFGSGTQLSVL.

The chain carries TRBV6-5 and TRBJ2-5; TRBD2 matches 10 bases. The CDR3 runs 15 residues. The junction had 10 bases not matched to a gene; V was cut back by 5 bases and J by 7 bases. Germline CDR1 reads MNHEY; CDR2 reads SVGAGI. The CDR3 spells CASSPSSGSEGTQYF. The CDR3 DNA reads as TGTGCCAGCAGTCCTTCTAGCGGGAGTGAGGGGACCCAGTACTTC.

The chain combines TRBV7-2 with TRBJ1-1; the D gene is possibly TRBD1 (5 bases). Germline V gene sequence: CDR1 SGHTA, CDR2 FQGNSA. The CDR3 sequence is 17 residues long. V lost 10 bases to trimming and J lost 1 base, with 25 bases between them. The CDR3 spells CAMDYHPIREGNTEAFF. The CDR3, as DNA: TGTGCCATGGATTACCACCCGATCAGGGAGGGGAACACTGAAGCTTTCTTT.

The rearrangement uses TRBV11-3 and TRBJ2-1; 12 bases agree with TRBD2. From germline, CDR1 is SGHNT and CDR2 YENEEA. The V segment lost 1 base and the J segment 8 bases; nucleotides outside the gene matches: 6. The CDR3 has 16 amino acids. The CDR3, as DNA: TGTGCCAGCAGCTTAGGTATGACTAGCGGGAGAGATGAGCAGTTCTTC. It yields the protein CASSLGMTSGRDEQFF.

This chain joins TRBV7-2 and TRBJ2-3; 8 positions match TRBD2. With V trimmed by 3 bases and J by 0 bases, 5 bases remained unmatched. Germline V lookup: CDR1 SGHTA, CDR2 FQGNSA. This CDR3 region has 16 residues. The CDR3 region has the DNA TGTGCCAGCAGCTTTGGGCCGGGGGGGAGCACAGATACGCAGTATTTT. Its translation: CASSFGPGGSTDTQYF.

The CDR3 reads CASSLWGRLLAGGPSPTDTQYF. The DNA for the CDR3 is TGTGCCAGCAGTTTATGGGGGAGACTACTAGCGGGGGGGCCATCGCCCACAGATACGCAGTATTTT. The chain uses TRBV28 and TRBJ2-3; 13 positions agree with TRBD2. The junction had 17 bases not matched to a gene; V was cut back by 0 bases and J by 2 bases. The CDR3 consists of 22 residues. Per germline, CDR1 MDHEN and CDR2 SYDVKM.

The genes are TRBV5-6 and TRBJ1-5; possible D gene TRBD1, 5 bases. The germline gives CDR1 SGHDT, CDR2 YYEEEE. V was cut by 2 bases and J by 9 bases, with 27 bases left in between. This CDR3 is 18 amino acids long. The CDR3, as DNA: TGTGCCAGCAGCTTTGGACCGCCGGGGGGTACGGGGTCCGCGCCCCAGCATTTT. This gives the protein CASSFGPPGGTGSAPQHF. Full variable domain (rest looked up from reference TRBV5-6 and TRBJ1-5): DAGVTQSPTHLIKTRGQQVTLRCSPKSGHDTVSWYQQALGQGPQFIFQYYEEEERQRGNFPDRFSGHQFPNYSSELNVNALLLGDSALYLCASSFGPPGGTGSAPQHFGDGTRLSIL.

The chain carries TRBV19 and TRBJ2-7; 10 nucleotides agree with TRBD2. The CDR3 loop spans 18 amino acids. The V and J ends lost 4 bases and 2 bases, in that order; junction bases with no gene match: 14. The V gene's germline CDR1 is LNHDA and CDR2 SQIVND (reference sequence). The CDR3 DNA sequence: TGTGCCAGTAGTACCCCCAGCGGGGGGGCCTCCGGACCCTACGAGCAGTACTTC. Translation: CASSTPSGGASGPYEQYF.

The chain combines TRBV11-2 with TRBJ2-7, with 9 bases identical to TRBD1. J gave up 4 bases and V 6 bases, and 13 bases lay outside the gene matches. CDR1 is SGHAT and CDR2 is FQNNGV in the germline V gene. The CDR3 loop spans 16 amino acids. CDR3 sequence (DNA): TGTGCCAGCAGTTTCAGTTTGGGGGACAGGGTGTACGAGCAGTACTTC. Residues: CASSFSLGDRVYEQYF.

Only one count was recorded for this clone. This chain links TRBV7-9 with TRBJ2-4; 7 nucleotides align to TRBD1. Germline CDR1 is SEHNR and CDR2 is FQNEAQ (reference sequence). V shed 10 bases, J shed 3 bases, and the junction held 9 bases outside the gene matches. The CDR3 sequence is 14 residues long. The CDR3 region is CATEVTGNKNIQYF. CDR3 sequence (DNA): TGTGCCACCGAAGTGACAGGGAACAAAAACATTCAGTACTTC.

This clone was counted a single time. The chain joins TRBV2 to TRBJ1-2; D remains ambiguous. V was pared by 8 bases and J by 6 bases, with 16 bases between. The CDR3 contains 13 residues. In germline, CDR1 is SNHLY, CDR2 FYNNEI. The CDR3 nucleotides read TGTGCCAGCTCCGGTCATGCCGGGAATGGCTACACCTTC. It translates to CASSGHAGNGYTF.

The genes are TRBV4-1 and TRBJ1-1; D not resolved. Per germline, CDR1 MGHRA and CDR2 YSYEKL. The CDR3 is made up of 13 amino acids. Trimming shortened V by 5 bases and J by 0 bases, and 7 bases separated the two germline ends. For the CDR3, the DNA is TGCGCCAGCAGCACCAGGCTGAACACTGAAGCTTTCTTT. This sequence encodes CASSTRLNTEAFF.

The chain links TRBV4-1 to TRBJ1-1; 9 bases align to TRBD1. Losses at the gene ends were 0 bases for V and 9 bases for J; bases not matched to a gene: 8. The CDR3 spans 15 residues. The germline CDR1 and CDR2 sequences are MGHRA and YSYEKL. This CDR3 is CASSQDLVTGGKAFF. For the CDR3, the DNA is TGCGCCAGCAGCCAAGATCTTGTGACAGGGGGGAAAGCTTTCTTT.

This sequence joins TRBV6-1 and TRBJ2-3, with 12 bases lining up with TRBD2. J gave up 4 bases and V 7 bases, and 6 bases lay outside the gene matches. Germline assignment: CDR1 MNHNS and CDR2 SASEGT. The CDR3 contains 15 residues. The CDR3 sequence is CASIGTSGRSDTQYF. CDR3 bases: TGTGCCAGCATAGGGACTAGCGGGCGATCAGATACGCAGTATTTT.